This T cell receptor (beta chain) was captured by sequencing in a study of T cell clones after liver transplantation. Study as a whole: TCRbeta sequencing after a pre-transplant mixed lymphocyte reaction identified graft-donor-reactive clones, later tracked in post-transplant blood. As an antigen-independent comparator, third-party-reactive TCRbeta sequences came from pre-transplant mixed lymphocyte reactions. Broader study findings: Circulating graft-donor-reactive CD4 TCRbeta sequences fell significantly post-transplant in most of the 8 subjects. Rather than being deleted, graft donor-reactive T cells may have moved into the graft.

This CDR3 region has 15 residues. CDR1 is SNHLY, CDR2 FYNNEI, per germline. The V end lost 6 bases, the J end lost 1 base, and 16 bases lay between the germline ends. The repertoire was sequenced with immunoSEQ multiplex PCR; TCRdb's copy has only in-frame clones and lacks some. The table records some 60,000 clones, 70% to 80% of them present only once. By share, this clone ranks as medium-sized. The antigen is undetermined. The sequencing used CD4+ T cells from blood, collected at the roughly 16-month timepoint. The receptor's source is a human patient who received a liver transplant. Some T cells may arise from the graft donor. V usage is TRBV2 and J usage is TRBJ2-7; D uncertain. CDR3 protein: CASRESVTGSYEQYV. CDR3 sequence (DNA): TGTGCCAGCAGGGAGTCGGTAACCGGATCCTACGAGCAGTACGTC.